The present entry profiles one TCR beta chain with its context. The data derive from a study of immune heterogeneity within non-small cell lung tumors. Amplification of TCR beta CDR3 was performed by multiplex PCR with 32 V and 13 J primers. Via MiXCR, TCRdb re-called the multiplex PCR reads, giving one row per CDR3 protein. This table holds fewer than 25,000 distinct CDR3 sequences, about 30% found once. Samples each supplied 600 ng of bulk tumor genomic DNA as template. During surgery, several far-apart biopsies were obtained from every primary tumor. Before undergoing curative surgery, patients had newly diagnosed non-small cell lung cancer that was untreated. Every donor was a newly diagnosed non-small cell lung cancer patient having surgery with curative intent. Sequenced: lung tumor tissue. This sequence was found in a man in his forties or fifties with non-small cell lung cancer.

CDR3 sequence: CASSDTHGQGRTEAFF. DNA for the CDR3: TGCGCCAGCAGTGATACTCATGGACAGGGCCGCACTGAAGCTTTCTTT. The rearrangement links TRBV10-2 to TRBJ1-1; 8 positions agree with TRBD1. With 3 bases clipped from V and 4 bases from J, the junction kept 10 bases outside the gene matches. The CDR3 extends over 16 amino acids. Germline CDR1 WSHSY, CDR2 SAAADI.